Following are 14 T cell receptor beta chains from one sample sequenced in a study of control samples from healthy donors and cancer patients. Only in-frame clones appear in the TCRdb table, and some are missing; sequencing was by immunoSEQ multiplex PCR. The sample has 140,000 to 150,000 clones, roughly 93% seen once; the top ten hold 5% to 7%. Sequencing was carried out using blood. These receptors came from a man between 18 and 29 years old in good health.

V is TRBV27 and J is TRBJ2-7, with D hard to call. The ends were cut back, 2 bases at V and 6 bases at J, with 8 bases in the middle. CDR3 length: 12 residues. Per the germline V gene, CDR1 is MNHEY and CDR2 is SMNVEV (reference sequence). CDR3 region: CASSLMGGEQYF. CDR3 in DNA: TGTGCCAGCAGTTTAATGGGCGGCGAGCAGTACTTC.

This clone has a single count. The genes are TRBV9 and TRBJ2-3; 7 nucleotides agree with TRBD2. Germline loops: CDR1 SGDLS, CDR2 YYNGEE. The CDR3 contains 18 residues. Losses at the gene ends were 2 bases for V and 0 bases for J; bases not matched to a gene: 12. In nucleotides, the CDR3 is TGTGCCAGCAGCGTTAGGTCCCACCTAGCGGAAAGCACAGATACGCAGTATTTT. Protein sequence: CASSVRSHLAESTDTQYF.

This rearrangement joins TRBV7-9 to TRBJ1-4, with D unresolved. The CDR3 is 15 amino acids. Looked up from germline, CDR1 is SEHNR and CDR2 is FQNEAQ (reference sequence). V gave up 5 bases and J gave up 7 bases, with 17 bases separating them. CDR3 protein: CASSDRPRGSEKLFF. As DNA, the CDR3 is TGTGCCAGCAGCGACCGACCCCGGGGTAGTGAAAAACTGTTTTTT.

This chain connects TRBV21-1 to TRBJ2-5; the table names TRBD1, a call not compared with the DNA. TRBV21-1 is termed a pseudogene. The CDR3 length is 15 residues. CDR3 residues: CASSTRQGYQETQYF. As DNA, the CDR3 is TGTGCCAGCAGCACCCGACAGGGGTACCAAGAGACCCAGTACTTC.

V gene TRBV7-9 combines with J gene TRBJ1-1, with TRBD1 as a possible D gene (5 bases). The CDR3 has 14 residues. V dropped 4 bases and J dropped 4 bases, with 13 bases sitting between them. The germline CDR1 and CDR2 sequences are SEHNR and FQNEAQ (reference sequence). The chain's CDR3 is CASSSRSDSTEAFF. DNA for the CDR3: TGTGCCAGCAGCTCAAGAAGTGACAGCACTGAAGCTTTCTTT.

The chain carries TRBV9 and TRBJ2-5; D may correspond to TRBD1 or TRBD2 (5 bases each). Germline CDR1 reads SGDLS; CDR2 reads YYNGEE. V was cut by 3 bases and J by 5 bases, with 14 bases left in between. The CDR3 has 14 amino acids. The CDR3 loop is CASSEGPSRETQYF. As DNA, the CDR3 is TGTGCCAGCAGCGAGGGACCCTCCAGGGAGACCCAGTACTTC.

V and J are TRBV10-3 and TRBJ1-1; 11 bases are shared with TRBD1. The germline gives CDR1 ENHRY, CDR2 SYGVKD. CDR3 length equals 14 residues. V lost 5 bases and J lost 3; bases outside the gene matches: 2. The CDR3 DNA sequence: TGTGCCATCAGTTGGGACAGGGGGGACACTGAAGCTTTCTTT. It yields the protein CAISWDRGDTEAFF.

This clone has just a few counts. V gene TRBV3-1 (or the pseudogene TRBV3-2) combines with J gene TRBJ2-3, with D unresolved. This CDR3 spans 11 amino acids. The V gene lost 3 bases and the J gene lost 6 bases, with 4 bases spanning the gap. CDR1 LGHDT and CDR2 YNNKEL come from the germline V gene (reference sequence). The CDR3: CASSQGDTQYF. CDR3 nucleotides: TGTGCCAGCAGCCAGGGGGATACGCAGTATTTT.

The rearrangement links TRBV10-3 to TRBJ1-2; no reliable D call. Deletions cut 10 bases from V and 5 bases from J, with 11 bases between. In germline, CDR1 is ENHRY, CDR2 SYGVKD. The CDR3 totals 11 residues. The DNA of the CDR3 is TGTGCCAAGAAAACCGAGTATGGCTACACCTTC. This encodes CAKKTEYGYTF.

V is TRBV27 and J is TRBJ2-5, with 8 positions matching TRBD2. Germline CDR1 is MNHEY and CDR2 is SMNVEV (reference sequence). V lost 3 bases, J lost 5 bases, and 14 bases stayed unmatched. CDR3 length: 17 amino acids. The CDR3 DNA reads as TGTGCCAGCAGTTTGGGCCCTATCGGGAGGGCCTTTGAGACCCAGTACTTC. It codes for CASSLGPIGRAFETQYF.

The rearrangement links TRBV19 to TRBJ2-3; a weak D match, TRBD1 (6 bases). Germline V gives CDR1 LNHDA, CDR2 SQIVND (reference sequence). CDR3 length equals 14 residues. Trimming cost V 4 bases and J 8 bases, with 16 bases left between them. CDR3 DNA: TGTGCCAGTAGTAGCCGACCGTGGGGGCCTACGCAGTATTTT. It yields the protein CASSSRPWGPTQYF.

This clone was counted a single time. The CDR3 spells CASSLDPWGAYNEQFF. In nucleotides, the CDR3 is TGTGCCAGCAGCTTAGATCCGTGGGGGGCCTACAATGAGCAGTTCTTC. The gene calls are TRBV11-2 and TRBJ2-1; possible D gene TRBD2, 6 bases. The CDR3 spans 16 residues. Germline CDR1 and CDR2: SGHAT and FQNNGV. Trimming took off 0 bases at V and 2 bases at J, with 11 bases between the two ends.

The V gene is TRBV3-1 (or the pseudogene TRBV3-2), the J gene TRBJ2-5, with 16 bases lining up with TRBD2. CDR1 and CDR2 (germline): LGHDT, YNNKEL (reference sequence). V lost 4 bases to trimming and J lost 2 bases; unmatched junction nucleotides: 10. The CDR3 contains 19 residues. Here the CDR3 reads CASSRGLGLAGGPQETQYF. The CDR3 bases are TGTGCCAGCAGCCGAGGGCTGGGACTAGCGGGAGGGCCTCAAGAGACCCAGTACTTC.

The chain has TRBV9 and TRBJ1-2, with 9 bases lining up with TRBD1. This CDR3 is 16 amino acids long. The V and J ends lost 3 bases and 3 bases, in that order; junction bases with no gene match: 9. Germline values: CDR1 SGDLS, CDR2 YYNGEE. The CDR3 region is CASSETGGFVYYGYTF. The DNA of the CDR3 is TGTGCCAGCAGCGAAACAGGGGGCTTCGTATACTATGGCTACACCTTC.